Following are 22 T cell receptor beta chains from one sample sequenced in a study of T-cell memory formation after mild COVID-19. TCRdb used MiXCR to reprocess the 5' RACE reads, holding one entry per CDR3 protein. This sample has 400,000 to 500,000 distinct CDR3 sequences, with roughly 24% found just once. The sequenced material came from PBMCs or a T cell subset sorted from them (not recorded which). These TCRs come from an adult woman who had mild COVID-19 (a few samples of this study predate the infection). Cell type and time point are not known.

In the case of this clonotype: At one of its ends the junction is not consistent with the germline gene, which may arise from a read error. The chain's CDR3 is CASGLGGGPTDTQYF. The DNA of the CDR3 is TGTGCCAGCGGTTTAGGGGGAGGGCCTACAGATACGCAGTATTTT. The chain carries TRBV12-3 or TRBV12-4 and TRBJ2-3, with D possibly TRBD2 on 7 matching bases. This CDR3 comprises 15 residues.

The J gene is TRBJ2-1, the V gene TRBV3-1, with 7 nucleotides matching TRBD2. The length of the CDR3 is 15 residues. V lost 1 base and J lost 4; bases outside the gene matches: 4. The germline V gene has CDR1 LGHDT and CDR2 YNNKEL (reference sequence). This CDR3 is CASSQGEAGYNEQFF. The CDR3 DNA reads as TGTGCCAGCAGCCAAGGGGAAGCGGGATACAATGAGCAGTTCTTC.

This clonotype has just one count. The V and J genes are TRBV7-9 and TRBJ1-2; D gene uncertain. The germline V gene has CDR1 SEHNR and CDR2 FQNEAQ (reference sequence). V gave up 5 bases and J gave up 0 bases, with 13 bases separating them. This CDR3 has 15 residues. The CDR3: CASSQPAAANYGYTF. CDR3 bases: TGTGCCAGCAGCCAGCCGGCAGCAGCTAACTATGGCTACACCTTC.

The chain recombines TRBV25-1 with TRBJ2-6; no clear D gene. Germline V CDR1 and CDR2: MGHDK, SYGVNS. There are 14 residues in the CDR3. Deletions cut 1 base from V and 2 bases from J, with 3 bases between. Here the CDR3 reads CASSESTGANVLTF. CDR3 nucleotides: TGTGCCAGCAGTGAATCCACTGGGGCCAACGTCCTGACTTTC. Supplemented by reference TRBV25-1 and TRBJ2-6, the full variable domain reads EADIYQTPRYLVIGTGKKITLECSQTMGHDKMYWYQQDPGMELHLIHYSYGVNSTEKGDLSSESTVSRIRTEHFPLTLESARPSHTSQYLCASSESTGANVLTFGAGSRLTVL.

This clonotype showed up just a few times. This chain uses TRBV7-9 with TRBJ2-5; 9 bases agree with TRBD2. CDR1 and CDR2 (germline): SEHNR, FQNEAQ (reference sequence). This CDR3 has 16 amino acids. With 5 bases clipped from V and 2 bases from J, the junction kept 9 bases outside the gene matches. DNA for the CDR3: TGTGCCAGCAGCACCCGGGGTAGCGGGAGACAAGAGACCCAGTACTTC. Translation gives CASSTRGSGRQETQYF. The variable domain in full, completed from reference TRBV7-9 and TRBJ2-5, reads DTGVSQNPRHKITKRGQNVTFRCDPISEHNRLYWYRQTLGQGPEFLTYFQNEAQLEKSRLLSDRFSAERPKGSFSTLEIQRTEQGDSAMYLCASSTRGSGRQETQYFGPGTRLLVL.

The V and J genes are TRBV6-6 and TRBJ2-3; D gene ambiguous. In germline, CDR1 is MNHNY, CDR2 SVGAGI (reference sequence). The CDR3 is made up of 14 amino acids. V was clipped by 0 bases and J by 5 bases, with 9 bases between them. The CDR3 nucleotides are TGTGCCAGCAGTTACTCGACTGGGCTAGATACGCAGTATTTT. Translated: CASSYSTGLDTQYF.

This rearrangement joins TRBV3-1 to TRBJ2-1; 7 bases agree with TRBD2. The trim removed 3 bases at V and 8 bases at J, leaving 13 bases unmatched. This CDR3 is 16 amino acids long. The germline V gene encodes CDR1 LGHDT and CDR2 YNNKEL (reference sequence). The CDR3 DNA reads TGTGCCAGCAGCCACGATACTAGCCTGGGGGGGGATGAGCAGTTCTTC. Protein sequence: CASSHDTSLGGDEQFF.

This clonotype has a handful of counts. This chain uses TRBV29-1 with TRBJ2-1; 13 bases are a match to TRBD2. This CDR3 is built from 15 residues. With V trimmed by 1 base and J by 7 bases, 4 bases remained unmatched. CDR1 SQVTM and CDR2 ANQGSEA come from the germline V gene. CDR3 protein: CSVEGLAGGLNEQFF. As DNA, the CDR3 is TGCAGCGTTGAAGGACTAGCGGGGGGACTTAATGAGCAGTTCTTC.

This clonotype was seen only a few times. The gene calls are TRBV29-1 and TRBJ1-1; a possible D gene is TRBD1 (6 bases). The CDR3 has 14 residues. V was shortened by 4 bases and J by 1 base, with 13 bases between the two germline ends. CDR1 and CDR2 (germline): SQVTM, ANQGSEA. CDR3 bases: TGCAGCGTTGGGACCGGGACAACGAACACTGAAGCTTTCTTT. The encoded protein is CSVGTGTTNTEAFF.

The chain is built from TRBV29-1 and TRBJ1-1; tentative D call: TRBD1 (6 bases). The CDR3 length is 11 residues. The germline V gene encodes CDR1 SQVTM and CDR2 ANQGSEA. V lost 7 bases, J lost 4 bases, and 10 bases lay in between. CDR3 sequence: CSAQGVTEAFF. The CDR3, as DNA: TGCAGCGCACAGGGAGTCACTGAAGCTTTCTTT.

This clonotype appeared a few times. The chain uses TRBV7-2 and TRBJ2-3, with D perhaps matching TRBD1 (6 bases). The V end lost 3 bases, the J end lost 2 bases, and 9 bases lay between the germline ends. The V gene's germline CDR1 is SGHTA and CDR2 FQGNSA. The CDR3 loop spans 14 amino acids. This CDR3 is CASSLSGDTDTQYF. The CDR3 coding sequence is TGTGCCAGCAGCTTGTCAGGGGACACAGATACGCAGTATTTT.

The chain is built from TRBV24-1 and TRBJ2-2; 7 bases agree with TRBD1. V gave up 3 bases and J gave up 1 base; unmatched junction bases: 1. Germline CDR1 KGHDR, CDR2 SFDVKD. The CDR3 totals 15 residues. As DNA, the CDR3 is TGTGCCACCAGTGATCGACAGGGGAACACCGGGGAGCTGTTTTTT. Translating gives CATSDRQGNTGELFF.

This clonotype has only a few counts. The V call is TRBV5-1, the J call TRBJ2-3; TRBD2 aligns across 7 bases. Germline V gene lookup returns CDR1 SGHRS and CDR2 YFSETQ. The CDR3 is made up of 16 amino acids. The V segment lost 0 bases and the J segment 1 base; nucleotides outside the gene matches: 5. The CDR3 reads CASSLAASGGTDTQYF. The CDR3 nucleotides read TGCGCCAGCAGCTTGGCGGCTAGCGGTGGCACAGATACGCAGTATTTT.

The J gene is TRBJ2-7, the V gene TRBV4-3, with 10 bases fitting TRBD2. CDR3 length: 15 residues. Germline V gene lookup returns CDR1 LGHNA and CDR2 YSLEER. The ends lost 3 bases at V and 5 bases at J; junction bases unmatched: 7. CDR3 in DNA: TGCGCCAGCAGCCAGATAGCGGGAGGCCCCAACGAGCAGTACTTC. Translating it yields CASSQIAGGPNEQYF.

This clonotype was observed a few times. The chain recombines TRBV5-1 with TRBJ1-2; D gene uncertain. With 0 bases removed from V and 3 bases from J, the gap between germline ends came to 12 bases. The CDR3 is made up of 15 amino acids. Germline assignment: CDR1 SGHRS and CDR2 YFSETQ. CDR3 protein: CASSLGLGVDYGYTF. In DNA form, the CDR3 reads TGCGCCAGCAGCTTGGGTCTGGGCGTCGACTATGGCTACACCTTC.

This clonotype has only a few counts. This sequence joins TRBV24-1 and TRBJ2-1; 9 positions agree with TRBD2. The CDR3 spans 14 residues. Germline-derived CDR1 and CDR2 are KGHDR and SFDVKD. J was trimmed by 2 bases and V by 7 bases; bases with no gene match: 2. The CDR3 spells CATRAGGTYNEQFF. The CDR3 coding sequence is TGTGCCACCAGAGCGGGGGGTACCTACAATGAGCAGTTCTTC.

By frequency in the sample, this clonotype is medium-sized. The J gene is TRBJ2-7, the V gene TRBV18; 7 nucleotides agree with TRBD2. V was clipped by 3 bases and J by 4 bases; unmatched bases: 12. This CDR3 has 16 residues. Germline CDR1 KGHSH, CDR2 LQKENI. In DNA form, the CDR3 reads TGTGCCAGCTCACCCCAAGGGTCGGGGGGTTCGTACGAGCAGTACTTC. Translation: CASSPQGSGGSYEQYF.

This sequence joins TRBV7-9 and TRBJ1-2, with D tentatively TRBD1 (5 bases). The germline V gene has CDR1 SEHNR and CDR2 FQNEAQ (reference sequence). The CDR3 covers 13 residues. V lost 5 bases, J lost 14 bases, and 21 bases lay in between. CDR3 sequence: CASSTRDGRPPTF. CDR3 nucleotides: TGTGCCAGCAGCACCCGGGACGGACGCCCCCCAACCTTC.

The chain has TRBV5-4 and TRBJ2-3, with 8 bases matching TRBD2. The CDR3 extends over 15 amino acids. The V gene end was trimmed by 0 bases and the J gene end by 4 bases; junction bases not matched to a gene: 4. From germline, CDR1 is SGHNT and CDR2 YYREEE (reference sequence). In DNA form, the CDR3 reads TGTGCCAGCAGCTTGGCGGGGGGGCAGGCAGATACGCAGTATTTT. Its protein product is CASSLAGGQADTQYF.

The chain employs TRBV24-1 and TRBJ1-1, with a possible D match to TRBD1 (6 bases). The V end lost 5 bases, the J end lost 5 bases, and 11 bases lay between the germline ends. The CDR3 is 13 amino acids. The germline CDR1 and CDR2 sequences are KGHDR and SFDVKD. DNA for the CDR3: TGTGCCACCAGTGTCGGCAGGGGTACTGAAGCTTTCTTT. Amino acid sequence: CATSVGRGTEAFF.

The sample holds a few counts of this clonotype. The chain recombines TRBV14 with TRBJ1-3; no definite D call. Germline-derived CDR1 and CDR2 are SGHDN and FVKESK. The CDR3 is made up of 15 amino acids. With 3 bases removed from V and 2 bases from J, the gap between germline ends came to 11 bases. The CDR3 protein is CASSHKTIAGNTIYF. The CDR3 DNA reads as TGTGCCAGCAGCCACAAGACGATCGCTGGAAACACCATATATTTT.

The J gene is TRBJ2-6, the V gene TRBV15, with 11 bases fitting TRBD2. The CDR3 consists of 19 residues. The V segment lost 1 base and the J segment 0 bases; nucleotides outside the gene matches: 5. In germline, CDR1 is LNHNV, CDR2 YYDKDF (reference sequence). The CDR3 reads CATSRGMGTSGSGANVLTF. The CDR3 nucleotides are TGTGCCACCAGCAGAGGAATGGGGACTAGCGGCTCTGGGGCCAACGTCCTGACTTTC.